This note documents a single T cell receptor (beta chain) sequence. At the DNA level, this CDR3 is encoded by other sequences in the same sample as well. Repertoires were generated with immunoSEQ multiplex PCR, while TCRdb's copy carries only in-frame clones and drops some. Of about 70,000 clones listed, around 94% were seen once; the top ten hold approximately 2.8%. The source of the sample is a study of T cell changes during pregnancy in multiple sclerosis. This CDR3 spans 15 amino acids. The germline gives CDR1 MNHEY, CDR2 SMNVEV (reference sequence). V lost 4 bases and J lost 4, with 11 bases in between.

This specimen consisted of CD8+ T cells from peripheral blood mononuclear cells, obtained in the third trimester of pregnancy. The TCR was taken from a female donor in good health, enrolled as a control in a pregnancy study. This chain uses TRBV27 with TRBJ1-6, with a possible D match to TRBD1 (5 bases). The CDR3 DNA reads TGTGCCAGCAGTTCCGGGCAGGGTTATAATTCACCCCTCCACTTT. Residues: CASSSGQGYNSPLHF.